The 10 T cell receptor beta chains below were found in one sample sequenced in a study of shared clonotypes between healthy human individuals. The repertoire was sequenced with immunoSEQ multiplex PCR; TCRdb's copy has only in-frame clones and lacks some. The sample comprises around 990,000 clones, roughly 77% of which are singletons, and 0.7% to 0.95% rests with the top ten. Sequences were obtained from memory CD4+ T cells from PBMCs. Subset of the sample: CD45RA-negative fraction. These TCRs come from a young man in good health. Some clones in this sample may be carry-over from other donors' samples.

For this clone: The junction does not match germline at one end; this may be a read error. The CDR3 DNA reads TGTGCCAGCACCTTACGGACTCACGGGGGAGATACGCAGTATTTT. Amino acids: CASTLRTHGGDTQYF. J is TRBJ2-3 and V is TRBV7-2, with D tentatively TRBD2 (6 bases). Looked up from germline, CDR1 is SGHTA and CDR2 is FQGNSA. CDR3 length equals 15 residues.

This rearrangement joins TRBV4-1 to TRBJ1-2; D not certain. The germline CDR1 and CDR2 sequences are MGHRA and YSYEKL. The CDR3 consists of 14 residues. Trimming left V 1 base short and J 7 bases short, with 13 bases between. CDR3 residues: CASSQVRAFGGYTF. CDR3 nucleotide sequence: TGCGCCAGCAGCCAAGTTCGGGCTTTCGGTGGCTACACCTTC.

The rearrangement links TRBV6-6 to TRBJ1-1; no firm D call. V was pared by 4 bases and J by 4 bases, with 4 bases between. This CDR3 has 11 residues. Germline V gene sequence: CDR1 MNHNY, CDR2 SVGAGI (reference sequence). The CDR3 nucleotides read TGTGCCAGCAGTTCTCCCACTGAAGCTTTCTTT. It specifies CASSSPTEAFF.

On this clone: Different DNA sequences within this sample yield the same CDR3. The chain combines TRBV9 with TRBJ2-5; no clear D gene. In germline, CDR1 is SGDLS, CDR2 YYNGEE. The CDR3 has 13 amino acids. The V gene lost 1 base and the J gene lost 4 bases, with 8 bases spanning the gap. The CDR3 nucleotides read TGTGCCAGCAGCGTACGGGTCGGAGAGACCCAGTACTTC. Amino acids: CASSVRVGETQYF.

The chain has TRBV7-2 and TRBJ2-5; D is undetermined. V was cut by 5 bases and J by 4 bases, with 11 bases left in between. The V gene's germline CDR1 is SGHTA and CDR2 FQGNSA. The CDR3 runs to 13 residues. The CDR3 nucleotides are TGTGCCAGCAGCCCTCGCCGGTCAGAGACCCAGTACTTC. It encodes CASSPRRSETQYF.

The V call is TRBV7-9, the J call TRBJ2-7, with 8 bases fitting TRBD2. This CDR3 has 16 amino acids. V lost 0 bases to trimming and J lost 4 bases; unmatched junction nucleotides: 8. The V gene's germline CDR1 is SEHNR and CDR2 FQNEAQ (reference sequence). Here the CDR3 DNA reads TGTGCCAGCAGCTTAGCGACGGCGGGAGGTGTATACGAGCAGTACTTC. As protein: CASSLATAGGVYEQYF.

The rearrangement links TRBV7-9 to TRBJ2-3, with D tentatively TRBD1 (6 bases). The germline V gene has CDR1 SEHNR and CDR2 FQNEAQ (reference sequence). Trimming pared 7 bases from V and 0 bases from J, leaving 14 bases between. The CDR3 spans 15 residues. CDR3 amino acids: CASKNRDISTDTQYF. CDR3 bases: TGTGCCAGCAAAAACCGGGACATTAGCACAGATACGCAGTATTTT.

The J gene is TRBJ2-5, the V gene TRBV14; 12 bases are a match to TRBD2. The germline V gene has CDR1 SGHDN and CDR2 FVKESK. J was trimmed by 5 bases and V by 2 bases; bases with no gene match: 3. The CDR3 covers 15 residues. CDR3 DNA: TGTGCCAGCAGCCAACGACTAGCGGGAGATGAGACCCAGTACTTC. Translating it yields CASSQRLAGDETQYF.

This clone was seen a handful of times. The chain links TRBV30 to TRBJ1-2; weak D call: TRBD1 (5 bases). Germline values: CDR1 GTSNPN, CDR2 SVGIG (reference sequence). V was cut by 4 bases and J by 2 bases, with 20 bases left in between. This CDR3 comprises 16 residues. CDR3 DNA sequence: TGTGCCTGGATAAACATTCAAGGGGTCTTAAACTATGGCTACACCTTC. Encoded protein: CAWINIQGVLNYGYTF.

The gene calls are TRBV28 and TRBJ2-7; the D gene is possibly TRBD1 (6 bases). This CDR3 has 16 residues. Per germline, CDR1 MDHEN and CDR2 SYDVKM. With 6 bases removed from V and 0 bases from J, the gap between germline ends came to 18 bases. In DNA, the CDR3 is TGTGCCAGCAGCTCGCGCCGAGGACAGAGCTCCTACGAGCAGTACTTC. Amino acid sequence: CASSSRRGQSSYEQYF.